This record concerns one T cell receptor beta chain sequence. Its specificity is not known. Researchers ran the PCR with 60 Vbeta and 13 Jbeta primers. Profiled with immunoSEQ multiplex PCR; TCRdb holds only in-frame clones, not every one. This table holds some 140,000 clones, approximately 73% found once. The CDR3 has 16 residues. The germline CDR1 and CDR2 sequences are MNHEY and SMNVEV (reference sequence). V dropped 5 bases and J dropped 5; count of bases not matched to a gene: 13. This record belongs to a study of cytomegalovirus exposure and HLA in healthy donors. Study-level background: When 398 donors were genotyped, over 80% of them were found to fall in the Caucasian-associated ancestry cluster. Findings and limits, study-wide: Analysis was performed later, and it showed HLA-associated TCR beta chains to be more clonally expanded than equally common others.

The J gene is TRBJ1-1, the V gene TRBV27; 8 bases match TRBD1. The specimen sequenced was PBMCs. This clonotype originated in a woman aged 40 to 50 in good health and CMV-seronegative. CDR3 sequence reads: CASSPPGTGGRTEAFF. Written as DNA, the CDR3 is TGTGCCAGCAGTCCACCCGGGACAGGCGGACGGACTGAAGCTTTCTTT.